The 19 T cell receptor beta chains listed next were all sequenced from one sample in a study of technical replicates of blood from a handful of donors. TCRdb keeps only in-frame clones here, not all; method: immunoSEQ multiplex PCR. The sample lists tens of thousands of clones, about 97% seen once, with approximately 0.26% in the top ten. The source material was T cells isolated from PBMCs. The origin of the receptors is a human donor in good health.

The rearrangement joins TRBV10-3 to TRBJ2-3; tentative D call: TRBD1 (6 bases). The CDR3 runs 16 residues. Germline V gene sequence: CDR1 ENHRY, CDR2 SYGVKD. V was trimmed by 2 bases and J by 1 base, leaving 13 bases between them. The CDR3 coding sequence is TGTGCCATCAGTGAGGATAGGGGGTGGGGCACAGATACGCAGTATTTT. Translation gives CAISEDRGWGTDTQYF.

The chain is built from TRBV10-2 and TRBJ1-5; perhaps TRBD1 as D (5 bases). The CDR3 loop spans 14 amino acids. Germline loops: CDR1 WSHSY, CDR2 SAAADI. Trimming cost V 6 bases and J 6 bases, with 15 bases left between them. CDR3 in DNA: TGCGCCAGCAGGGAAGCAGGGAAGTTTCAGCCCCAGCATTTT. This translates into CASREAGKFQPQHF.

CDR3 in DNA: TGTGCCAGTAGAGTAGGGGTCCAGCCCCAGCATTTT. It encodes CASRVGVQPQHF. V usage is TRBV19 and J usage is TRBJ1-5, with D perhaps matching TRBD1 (5 bases). Per germline, CDR1 LNHDA and CDR2 SQIVND (reference sequence). This CDR3 has 12 amino acids. V was cut by 6 bases and J by 7 bases, with 10 bases left in between.

V and J are TRBV7-9 and TRBJ1-1; no firm D call. Germline CDR1 reads SEHNR; CDR2 reads FQNEAQ (reference sequence). The CDR3 consists of 11 residues. V lost 3 bases and J 5 bases, leaving 4 bases between the germline ends. The CDR3 spells CASSFTTEAFF. The CDR3 DNA reads as TGTGCCAGCAGCTTTACTACTGAAGCTTTCTTT.

The rearrangement uses TRBV7-9 and TRBJ2-5; D not certain. Germline-derived CDR1 and CDR2 are SEHNR and FQNEAQ (reference sequence). The CDR3 totals 14 residues. The germline V and J ends were trimmed by 5 bases and 3 bases, with 13 bases remaining between them. CDR3 nucleotide sequence: TGTGCCAGCAGCCCCCCAACGGTTAAAGAGACCCAGTACTTC. This translates into CASSPPTVKETQYF.

The rearrangement joins TRBV6-1 to TRBJ1-2; D uncertain. Germline V gene data show CDR1 as MNHNS and CDR2 as SASEGT. The CDR3 contains 16 residues. V was pared by 3 bases and J by 8 bases, with 22 bases between. CDR3 sequence reads: CASSDVGGRSVRGYTF. The CDR3 DNA reads TGTGCCAGCAGTGATGTCGGAGGGCGAAGTGTTAGGGGCTACACCTTC.

The genes are TRBV7-8 and TRBJ2-2; 7 positions match TRBD2. Per germline, CDR1 SGHVS and CDR2 FQNEAQ. The CDR3 runs to 14 residues. Losses at the gene ends were 0 bases for V and 6 bases for J; bases not matched to a gene: 1. CDR3 protein: CASSLAGGAGELFF. CDR3 nucleotides: TGTGCCAGCAGCTTAGCGGGAGGGGCCGGGGAGCTGTTTTTT.

This clone has only a few counts. This chain uses TRBV7-3 with TRBJ2-3; 7 nucleotides agree with TRBD2. The V segment lost 3 bases and the J segment 0 bases; nucleotides outside the gene matches: 0. CDR1 is SGHTA, CDR2 FQGTGA, per germline. The CDR3 consists of 14 residues. The CDR3 DNA reads as TGTGCCAGCAGCTTTAGCGGGAGCACAGATACGCAGTATTTT. This gives the protein CASSFSGSTDTQYF. Looking up the rest from reference TRBV7-3 and TRBJ2-3 gives the full variable domain: GAGVSQTPSNKVTEKGKYVELRCDPISGHTALYWYRQSLGQGPEFLIYFQGTGAADDSGLPNDRFFAVRPEGSVSTLKIQRTERGDSAVYLCASSFSGSTDTQYFGPGTRLTVL.

The chain links TRBV29-1 to TRBJ2-7, with 10 bases fitting TRBD1. V lost 1 base to trimming and J lost 6 bases; unmatched junction nucleotides: 6. CDR1 and CDR2 from the germline V gene are SQVTM and ANQGSEA. The CDR3 runs to 14 residues. CDR3 loop: CSVEGDRGTGEQYF. CDR3 bases: TGCAGCGTTGAAGGGGACAGGGGCACCGGCGAGCAGTACTTC.

This chain joins TRBV6-6 and TRBJ1-5; tentatively, D is TRBD1 (6 bases). The CDR3 extends over 15 amino acids. Germline V gene data show CDR1 as MNHNY and CDR2 as SVGAGI (reference sequence). Between the trimmed V and J ends, which lost 6 bases and 7 bases, there was a span of 19 bases. The CDR3, as DNA: TGTGCCAGCAGAAATTTAGGGGGGGCTTCACAGCCCCAGCATTTT. This translates into CASRNLGGASQPQHF.

The table lists this clone with a count of one. The V gene is TRBV9, the J gene TRBJ2-3, with 12 bases lining up with TRBD2. This CDR3 contains 17 residues. CDR1 is SGDLS and CDR2 is YYNGEE in the germline V gene. V was pared by 3 bases and J by 8 bases, with 13 bases of the junction left unmatched. In DNA, the CDR3 is TGTGCCAGCAGCGCGGCGTTACTAGCGGGAGGATTCGGTACGCAGTATTTT. This codes for CASSAALLAGGFGTQYF.

The chain couples TRBV5-1 to TRBJ1-3, with D tentatively TRBD1 (6 bases). The germline V and J ends were trimmed by 4 bases and 2 bases, with 10 bases remaining between them. The germline V gene encodes CDR1 SGHRS and CDR2 YFSETQ. This CDR3 is built from 14 residues. The CDR3 is CASSPQGTGNTIYF. The CDR3 DNA reads as TGCGCCAGCAGCCCACAGGGAACTGGAAACACCATATATTTT. Drawing the rest from reference TRBV5-1 and TRBJ1-3, the complete variable domain is KAGVTQTPRYLIKTRGQQVTLSCSPISGHRSVSWYQQTPGQGLQFLFEYFSETQRNKGNFPGRFSGRQFSNSRSEMNVSTLELGDSALYLCASSPQGTGNTIYFGEGSWLTVV.

The chain combines TRBV19 with TRBJ2-3, with 7 bases lining up with TRBD2. This CDR3 has 16 residues. J lost 0 bases, V lost 2 bases, and 5 bases had no gene match. Per germline, CDR1 LNHDA and CDR2 SQIVND (reference sequence). The CDR3 region has the DNA TGTGCCAGTAGTATATCTAGCGGAAAGAGCACAGATACGCAGTATTTT. Protein product: CASSISSGKSTDTQYF. The whole variable domain, filled in from reference TRBV19 and TRBJ2-3, reads DGGITQSPKYLFRKEGQNVTLSCEQNLNHDAMYWYRQDPGQGLRLIYYSQIVNDFQKGDIAEGYSVSREKKESFPLTVTSAQKNPTAFYLCASSISSGKSTDTQYFGPGTRLTVL.

V usage is TRBV27 and J usage is TRBJ2-7, with TRBD2 identical over 9 bases. The CDR3 is 13 amino acids. CDR1 and CDR2 (germline): MNHEY, SMNVEV (reference sequence). V was clipped by 5 bases and J by 3 bases; unmatched bases: 2. The CDR3 protein is CASSILAGYEQYF. CDR3 in DNA: TGTGCCAGCAGTATACTAGCGGGCTACGAGCAGTACTTC.

The V and J genes are TRBV6-6 and TRBJ1-1; D remains ambiguous. V was shortened by 0 bases and J by 0 bases, with 8 bases between the two germline ends. The length of the CDR3 is 15 residues. Germline CDR1 is MNHNY and CDR2 is SVGAGI (reference sequence). CDR3 in DNA: TGTGCCAGCAGTTACTCAGTTTACATGAACACTGAAGCTTTCTTT. This gives the protein CASSYSVYMNTEAFF.

This chain links TRBV4-1 with TRBJ1-5; 7 nucleotides line up with TRBD1. CDR1 MGHRA and CDR2 YSYEKL come from the germline V gene. The CDR3 has 16 residues. V lost 4 bases and J lost 5; bases outside the gene matches: 11. This chain's CDR3 is CASSPQGLEGDQPQHF. The CDR3 DNA reads as TGCGCCAGCAGCCCACAGGGGTTGGAGGGAGATCAGCCCCAGCATTTT.

The CDR3 is CASSLAAYEQYF. The CDR3 nucleotides are TGTGCCAGCAGCTTAGCGGCTTACGAGCAGTACTTC. The chain combines TRBV7-9 with TRBJ2-7; unclear D gene. Germline V gene data show CDR1 as SEHNR and CDR2 as FQNEAQ (reference sequence). V dropped 0 bases and J dropped 4 bases, with 4 bases sitting between them. The CDR3 runs 12 residues. The full variable domain, in which reference TRBV7-9 and TRBJ2-7 provide the parts outside the CDR3, is DTGVSQNPRHKITKRGQNVTFRCDPISEHNRLYWYRQTLGQGPEFLTYFQNEAQLEKSRLLSDRFSAERPKGSFSTLEIQRTEQGDSAMYLCASSLAAYEQYFGPGTRLTVT.

The genes are TRBV10-3 and TRBJ1-2; a possible D gene is TRBD1 (5 bases). Germline V gives CDR1 ENHRY, CDR2 SYGVKD. The CDR3 spans 12 residues. V gave up 8 bases and J gave up 1 base, with 8 bases separating them. The CDR3 spells CAIEDNNYGYTF. In DNA form, the CDR3 reads TGTGCCATCGAGGACAATAACTATGGCTACACCTTC.

The chain recombines TRBV23-1 with TRBJ1-2, with unresolved D. TRBV23-1 is marked as an open reading frame, function uncertain. CDR3 length: 16 amino acids. V shed 0 bases and J shed 5 bases, with 16 bases lying between them. In nucleotides, the CDR3 is TGCGCCAGCAGTCAATCAGGACCGCGGACTGTTTATGGCTACACCTTC. This encodes CASSQSGPRTVYGYTF.